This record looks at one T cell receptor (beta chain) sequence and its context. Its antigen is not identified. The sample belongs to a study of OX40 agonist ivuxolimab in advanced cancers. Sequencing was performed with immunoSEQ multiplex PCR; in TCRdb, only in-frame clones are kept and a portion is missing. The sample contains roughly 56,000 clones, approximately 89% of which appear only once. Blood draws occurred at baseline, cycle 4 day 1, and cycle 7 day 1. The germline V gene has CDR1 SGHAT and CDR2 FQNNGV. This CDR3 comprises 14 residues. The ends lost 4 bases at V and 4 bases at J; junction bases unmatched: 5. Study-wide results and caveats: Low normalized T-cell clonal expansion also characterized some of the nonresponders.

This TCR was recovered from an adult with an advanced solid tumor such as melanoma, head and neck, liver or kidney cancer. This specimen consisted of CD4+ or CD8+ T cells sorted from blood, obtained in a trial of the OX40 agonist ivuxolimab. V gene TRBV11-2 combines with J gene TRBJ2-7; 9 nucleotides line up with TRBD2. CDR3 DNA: TGTGCCAGCAGCTCCGCTGCGGGAGGGTACGAGCAGTACTTC. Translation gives CASSSAAGGYEQYF.